This TCR beta chain derives from a study of blood T cell repertoires in COVID-19. Study in general: Donors in the United States, Italy and Spain gave samples during acute or convalescent COVID-19.

In the original workflow: From reference gene primer amplification, estimates of nucleated cell counts were derived. Libraries were prepared by immunoSEQ multiplex PCR; TCRdb keeps only in-frame clonotypes and omits some of them. V, J and clone size are taken as reported in that table, and D and trimming were inferred from the DNA itself. There are some 220,000 clones in the sample; less than 90% occur only once, and 15% to 20% lies in the top ten. V lost 6 bases, J lost 9 bases, and 1 base stayed unmatched. The CDR3 length is 13 residues. Germline V lookup: CDR1 MNHEY, CDR2 SVGAGI. The sequenced material came from peripheral blood. The TCR comes from a woman of 80 years or more with active or convalescent COVID-19. J is TRBJ1-6 and V is TRBV6-5, with TRBD1 matching over 11 bases. CDR3 sequence: CASRGTGGSPLHF. The CDR3 coding sequence is TGTGCCAGCAGAGGGACAGGGGGTTCACCCCTCCACTTT.